Listed below are T cell receptor beta chains from one sample, sequenced in a study of OX40 agonist ivuxolimab in advanced cancers. Assay: immunoSEQ multiplex PCR; the TCRdb copy retains only in-frame clones and omits some. The sample holds tens of thousands of clones; around 81% are singletons and the top ten take roughly 2%. The sequencing here drew on CD4+ or CD8+ T cells sorted from blood, taken in a trial of the OX40 agonist ivuxolimab. Receptor source: an adult with an advanced solid tumor such as melanoma, head and neck, liver or kidney cancer. Both conserved end residues are part of each CDR3. A D gene is named only where the DNA matches it firmly. Only part of the rows carry a size: once, few, many, or a class if the clone is expanded.

clone size	D gene	V gene	J gene	CDR3 DNA	CDR3 protein
-	-	TRBV10-3	TRBJ1-6	TGTGCCATCAGTGAGGGGGCAGGGCGGAATTCACCCCTCCACTTT	CAISEGAGRNSPLHF
-	TRBD1	TRBV29-1	TRBJ2-1	TGCAGCGTGAAAAGGGACAGGGATGGAAATGAGCAGTTCTTC	CSVKRDRDGNEQFF
-	-	TRBV30	TRBJ1-6	TGTGCCTGGAGTGGGGACACTACTCGTTCACCCCTCCACTTT	CAWSGDTTRSPLHF
-	-	TRBV7-2	TRBJ1-6	TGTGCCAGCTCCGCAGGGCCAAATTCACCCCTCCACTTT	CASSAGPNSPLHF
-	-	TRBV5-4	TRBJ1-1	TGTGCCAGCAGACTCAGACAGTCGAACACTGAAGCTTTCTTT	CASRLRQSNTEAFF
-	TRBD2	TRBV5-1	TRBJ2-1	TGCGCCAGCAGCCCGAGGACTAGCGGGGGGTACAATGAGCAGTTCTTC	CASSPRTSGGYNEQFF
-	TRBD1	TRBV5-1	TRBJ1-2	TGCGCCAGCAGCCCGACAGGGGAAACTGGCTACACCTTC	CASSPTGETGYTF
-	-	TRBV7-3	TRBJ2-3	TGTGCCAGCAGCTGGTCATCCCGCCGCGGGGATACGCAGTATTTT	CASSWSSRRGDTQYF
once	-	TRBV6-5	TRBJ1-2	TGTGCCAGCAGCCTCGGGCGGGTCTATGGCTACACCTTC	CASSLGRVYGYTF
-	-	TRBV7-6	TRBJ1-4	TGTGCCAGCTCACAGGTGGCGGATAGAAATGAAAAACTGTTTTTT	CASSQVADRNEKLFF
-	-	TRBV11-1	TRBJ1-5	TGTGCCAGCAGCTTAGTGGATAACCAGCCCCAGCATTTT	CASSLVDNQPQHF
-	TRBD1	TRBV2	TRBJ1-5	TGTGCCAGCAGCCAACGAGGGACAGGGAATCAGCCCCAGCATTTT	CASSQRGTGNQPQHF
-	-	TRBV7-2	TRBJ2-1	TGTGCCAGCGCCTCAGGTTATACGGGAGACTGGCAGTTCTTC	CASASGYTGDWQFF
few	-	TRBV30	TRBJ1-2	TGTGCCTGGAGTGGCAGGGCTGGGGCTTATGGCTACACCTTC	CAWSGRAGAYGYTF
-	TRBD1	TRBV27	TRBJ1-2	TGTGCCAGCGCTACAGGGGGCGGTCCCTTTAACTATGGCTACACCTTC	CASATGGGPFNYGYTF
-	-	TRBV19	TRBJ2-7	TGTGCCAGTAGTATTGGGCAACTAACCTCCTACGAGCAGTACTTC	CASSIGQLTSYEQYF
-	TRBD1	TRBV28	TRBJ2-5	TGTGCCAGCAGTTTATTGGGCAGGGGGCAGGAGACCCAGTACTTC	CASSLLGRGQETQYF
-	TRBD2	TRBV2	TRBJ2-1	TGTGCCAGCAGTGGGCCCCTAGCGGGAGGTTACAATGAGCAGTTCTTC	CASSGPLAGGYNEQFF
-	-	TRBV5-4	TRBJ1-3	TGTGCCAGCAGCTTGGAACGGACTGGAAACACCATATATTTT	CASSLERTGNTIYF
once	TRBD2	TRBV7-7	TRBJ2-3	TGTGCTAGCGCCCTTGGCGGGGGGCCCACAGATACGCAGTATTTT	CASALGGGPTDTQYF
-	-	TRBV28	TRBJ2-7	TGTGCCAGCAGGCAGACAGGGAGGTTTAGGACCTACGAGCAGTACTTC	CASRQTGRFRTYEQYF
-	TRBD1	TRBV11-2	TRBJ2-1	TGTGCCAGCAGCTTCCCACAGGGGAGTCTGTTCTTC	CASSFPQGSLFF
few	-	TRBV2	TRBJ1-2	TGTGCCAGCATTCGCAGGGGAGAAGGCTACACCTTC	CASIRRGEGYTF
-	-	TRBV20-1	TRBJ2-5	TGCAGTGCGCTTCAGGGAGAGACCCAGTACTTC	CSALQGETQYF
-	TRBD2	TRBV6-1	TRBJ2-7	TGTGCCAGCAGTGAAGCGGCGGGACTAGGCCTGAGGGCGTACTTC	CASSEAAGLGLRAYF
-	-	TRBV30	TRBJ2-1	TGTGCCTGCTCCGAGGGGACGATAAATGAGCAGTTCTTC	CACSEGTINEQFF
once	TRBD2	TRBV2	TRBJ2-5	TGTGCCAGCAGCGGGACTAGCGGGGATCGCCGGGAGACCCAGTACTTC	CASSGTSGDRRETQYF
-	TRBD2	TRBV2	TRBJ2-2	TGTGCCAGCAGGGGACTAGCGAATAGCGGGGAGCTGTTTTTT	CASRGLANSGELFF
-	-	TRBV28	TRBJ1-4	TGTGCCAGCAGTGAGAGAGTTCCGGGTGCTAATGAAAAACTGTTTTTT	CASSERVPGANEKLFF
-	TRBD2	TRBV28	TRBJ2-3	TGTGCCAGCAGCTCTGGTAGCGGGGGGAAGAATACGCAGTATTTT	CASSSGSGGKNTQYF
once	-	TRBV11-2	TRBJ2-7	TGTGCCAGCAGCTTATTGGTTGGCAGAATCTACGAGCAGTACTTC	CASSLLVGRIYEQYF
-	-	TRBV13	TRBJ1-3	TGTGCCAGCAGCCCAGGACTGTATTTCTCTGGAAACACCATATATTTT	CASSPGLYFSGNTIYF
-	-	TRBV18	TRBJ1-5	TGTGCCAGCTCCAAGGATTTCAATCAGCCCCAGCATTTT	CASSKDFNQPQHF
-	-	TRBV6-5	TRBJ2-1	TGTGCCAGCAGTTTGGGCAGGGAAGGGGATGAGCAGTTCTTC	CASSLGREGDEQFF
-	-	TRBV29-1	TRBJ2-7	TGCAGCGTCGTACAGACCGCCTACGAGCAGTACTTC	CSVVQTAYEQYF
-	-	TRBV28	TRBJ1-3	TGTGCCAGCACCCCCCACGGTGGGGTAGACACCATATATTTT	CASTPHGGVDTIYF
-	-	TRBV5-6	TRBJ2-2	TGTGTCAGCACTGGGGGACCCCACACCGGGGAGCTGTTTTTT	CVSTGGPHTGELFF
-	-	TRBV7-2	TRBJ2-2	TGTGCCAGCAGCCTCAAGACAGAGAACACCGGGGAGCTGTTTTTT	CASSLKTENTGELFF
few	TRBD2	TRBV9	TRBJ2-2	TGTGCCAGCAGCGGCATAGCGGGAGCCACGGGGACCGGGGAGCTGTTTTTT	CASSGIAGATGTGELFF
-	TRBD1	TRBV5-1	TRBJ2-7	TGCGCCAGCAGCTCTGGCGGACAGGGAGCCTACGAGCAGTACTTC	CASSSGGQGAYEQYF